This is a list of T cell receptor beta chains from one sample in a study of HIV-infected patients and healthy controls. One entry per CDR3 protein results from TCRdb running MiXCR on the 5' RACE reads. The data hold around 62,000 distinct CDR3 sequences, with under 25% observed a single time. Material: CD4+ T cells from blood. The receptors stem from a human donor in good health. The CDR3 runs from the conserved cysteine through the conserved F or W. A D gene is named only where the DNA matches it firmly. Some rows have no size entry. The others give once, few or many, or a class for an expanded clone.

TRBD2	TRBJ2-7	TRBV11-3	NA	CASSLVGAGGREQYF	TGTGCCAGCAGCTTAGTTGGTGCGGGAGGAAGGGAGCAGTACTTC
NA	TRBJ1-2	TRBV10-2	many	CASRTDSYGYTF	TGCGCCAGCAGGACCGACTCTTATGGCTACACCTTC
TRBD1	TRBJ2-1	TRBV29-1	few	CSARRDRVRHEQFF	TGCAGCGCCAGACGGGACAGGGTCAGGCATGAGCAGTTCTTC
TRBD1	TRBJ2-7	TRBV9	many	CASSRGQGRPQYEQYF	TGTGCCAGCAGCCGAGGACAGGGACGACCACAATACGAGCAGTACTTC
TRBD1	TRBJ2-3	TRBV7-2	NA	CASSSTGGVDTQYF	TGTGCCAGCAGCTCGACAGGGGGCGTGGATACGCAGTATTTT
NA	TRBJ1-5	TRBV12-3/TRBV12-4	many	CASSQGSNQPQHF	TGTGCCAGCAGTCAGGGTAGCAATCAGCCCCAGCATTTT
NA	TRBJ2-1	TRBV7-6	many	CASSPGGNEQFF	TGTGCCAGCAGCCCTGGGGGAAATGAGCAGTTCTTC
TRBD1	TRBJ1-1	TRBV19	few	CASRVFWIGTGVMNTEAFF	TGTGCCAGTAGAGTATTTTGGATAGGGACAGGTGTTATGAACACTGAAGCTTTCTTT
NA	TRBJ1-1	TRBV11-3	many	CASSARHDSNTEAFF	TGTGCCAGCAGCGCCAGACACGATTCGAACACTGAAGCTTTCTTT
NA	TRBJ2-3	TRBV5-5	NA	CASSLAGGADTQYF	TGTGCCAGCAGCTTGGCCGGCGGCGCAGATACGCAGTATTTT
NA	TRBJ1-1	TRBV7-8	once	CASETWDTDTEAFF	TGTGCCAGCGAGACCTGGGACACCGACACTGAAGCTTTCTTT
NA	TRBJ2-5	TRBV19	few	CASSITGNQETQYF	TGTGCCAGTAGTATCACCGGTAACCAAGAGACCCAGTACTTC
TRBD1	TRBJ1-1	TRBV5-5	many	CASSLDRGNLNTEAFF	TGTGCCAGCAGCTTGGACAGGGGGAATTTGAACACTGAAGCTTTCTTT
NA	TRBJ1-2	TRBV25-1	NA	CASSDRRQFPRYTF	TGTGCCAGCAGTGATCGTAGACAGTTCCCTCGCTACACCTTC
NA	TRBJ2-7	TRBV24-1	NA	CATGGGRYYEQYF	TGTGCCACCGGGGGGGGCCGATACTACGAGCAGTACTTC
NA	TRBJ2-1	TRBV9	NA	CASSVGLQTYYYNEQFF	TGTGCCAGCAGCGTAGGTCTCCAGACATATTATTACAATGAGCAGTTCTTC
NA	TRBJ1-2	TRBV6-2/TRBV6-3	NA	CASSYHTENYGYTF	TGTGCCAGCAGTTACCATACAGAAAACTATGGCTACACCTTC
NA	TRBJ1-1	TRBV28	many	CASKRTHTEAFF	TGTGCCAGCAAACGGACCCATACTGAAGCTTTCTTT
NA	TRBJ2-3	TRBV5-1	few	CASSFGEVAGDTQYF	TGCGCCAGCAGCTTTGGAGAGGTGGCGGGAGATACGCAGTATTTT
TRBD1	TRBJ2-5	TRBV20-1	many	CSATRGTGGQETQYF	TGCAGTGCTACCCGAGGGACAGGGGGTCAAGAGACCCAGTACTTC
NA	TRBJ2-7	TRBV4-3	many	CASSQGVGRSGEQYF	TGCGCCAGCAGCCAAGGGGTTGGCAGGAGTGGTGAGCAGTACTTC
NA	TRBJ1-2	TRBV20-1	many	CSARVWGRNGYGYTF	TGCAGTGCTAGAGTGTGGGGCAGGAATGGCTATGGCTACACCTTC
NA	TRBJ2-4	TRBV7-9	few	CASSLFQGDSLAKNIQYF	TGTGCCAGCAGCTTATTTCAAGGGGACTCGTTAGCCAAAAACATTCAGTACTTC
NA	TRBJ2-6	TRBV20-1	NA	CSARTDSGANVLTF	TGCAGTGCTAGGACAGACTCTGGGGCCAACGTCCTGACTTTC
NA	TRBJ2-1	TRBV14	NA	CASSQATVLYNEQFF	TGTGCCAGCAGCCAAGCGACGGTACTCTACAATGAGCAGTTCTTC
TRBD2	TRBJ2-3	TRBV6-5	few	CASSTGTSDTDTQYF	TGTGCCAGCAGTACGGGGACTAGTGACACGGATACGCAGTATTTT
NA	TRBJ1-3	TRBV7-9	few	CASSPRGAQLSGNTIYF	TGTGCCAGCAGCCCCCGGGGGGCACAACTCTCTGGAAACACCATATATTTT
NA	TRBJ1-2	TRBV2	NA	CASSAAGEIGGYTF	TGTGCCAGCAGCGCGGCGGGGGAGATCGGAGGCTACACCTTC